This T cell receptor beta chain was captured by sequencing in a study of cytomegalovirus exposure and HLA in healthy donors. PCR primers comprised 60 Vbeta and 13 Jbeta primers. Sequencing was performed with immunoSEQ multiplex PCR; in TCRdb, only in-frame clones are kept and a portion is missing. The sample consists of around 60,000 clones, around 75% of them appearing once. The germline V gene encodes CDR1 SGHAT and CDR2 FQNNGV. The CDR3 consists of 13 residues. The J segment lost 2 bases and the V segment lost 5 bases, leaving 2 bases of the junction unmatched. The chain has TRBV11-2 and TRBJ2-5; TRBD1 matches at 7 bases. This receptor was obtained from a man aged 45-65 years in good health and CMV-seropositive. The specimen sequenced was PBMCs. The CDR3 region has the DNA TGTGCCAGCAGCCCACAGGGGCAAGAGACCCAGTACTTC. Its translation is CASSPQGQETQYF.